The 14 T cell receptor beta chains reported below all come from one sample, sequenced in a study of identical twins. TCRdb re-called the 5' RACE reads through MiXCR, storing one row per CDR3 protein. The table shows about 890,000 distinct CDR3 sequences, with 9% to 15% occurring only once. The sample was also linked to a second study, of yellow fever vaccine responses in identical twins.

The sequencing sample was made of PBMCs. These receptors were taken from a woman aged 18-29 years in good health.

Ten or more counts support this clonotype. V gene TRBV12-3 or TRBV12-4 combines with J gene TRBJ1-2; 8 positions match TRBD1. Trimming at V came to 3 bases and at J to 4 bases, leaving 13 bases not matched to a gene. This CDR3 is 17 amino acids long. Here the CDR3 reads CASSFPGGQGGSYGYTF. The CDR3 DNA sequence: TGTGCCAGCAGTTTCCCAGGTGGACAGGGTGGAAGCTATGGCTACACCTTC.

This clonotype appeared many times. The chain couples TRBV5-5 to TRBJ1-6; 8 bases fit TRBD1. J gave up 9 bases and V 5 bases, and 13 bases lay outside the gene matches. Germline CDR1 is SGHKS and CDR2 is YYEKEE (reference sequence). The CDR3 is 16 residues long. The CDR3 is CASSWSRDRWTSPLHF. CDR3 DNA: TGTGCCAGCAGTTGGAGCCGGGACAGGTGGACTTCACCCCTCCACTTT.

This clonotype has only a few counts. This chain connects TRBV20-1 to TRBJ2-1, with 13 bases identical to TRBD2. There are 17 residues in the CDR3. In germline, CDR1 is DFQATT, CDR2 SNEGSKA (reference sequence). The trim removed 3 bases at V and 4 bases at J, leaving 9 bases unmatched. The CDR3 loop reads CSARERTSGGLYNEQFF. CDR3 DNA sequence: TGCAGTGCTAGGGAAAGGACTAGCGGGGGACTATACAATGAGCAGTTCTTC.

This clonotype has just a few counts. The J gene is TRBJ2-7, the V gene TRBV28; D unresolved. CDR3 length: 13 residues. Deletions cut 7 bases from V and 1 base from J, with 11 bases between. Germline V gene sequence: CDR1 MDHEN, CDR2 SYDVKM. The CDR3 sequence is CASTSGRSYEQYV. Written as DNA, the CDR3 is TGTGCCAGCACATCCGGAAGATCCTACGAGCAGTACGTC.

This chain joins TRBV20-1 and TRBJ1-5, with 8 bases aligning to TRBD1. CDR3 length: 15 residues. The V segment lost 2 bases and the J segment 0 bases; nucleotides outside the gene matches: 3. Per germline, CDR1 DFQATT and CDR2 SNEGSKA (reference sequence). The chain's CDR3 is CSARTGGPSNQPQHF. The CDR3 bases are TGCAGTGCTAGAACAGGGGGGCCTAGCAATCAGCCCCAGCATTTT.

CDR3 loop: CAISGGEKETQYF. The CDR3 region has the DNA TGTGCCATCAGTGGGGGGGAAAAAGAGACCCAGTACTTC. J is TRBJ2-5 and V is TRBV10-3; perhaps TRBD2 as D (6 bases). Germline CDR1 reads ENHRY; CDR2 reads SYGVKD. The CDR3 is 13 amino acids. Trimming cost V 4 bases and J 3 bases, with 9 bases left between them.

This clonotype was detected many times. The chain combines TRBV12-3 or TRBV12-4 with TRBJ1-1; D might be TRBD1 (5 bases). V lost 5 bases, J lost 3 bases, and 22 bases lay in between. The CDR3 is 17 residues long. The CDR3 DNA is TGTGCCAGCAGTCCTGGGGGGAAGGGAATGAAGGACACTGAAGCTTTCTTT. Its translation is CASSPGGKGMKDTEAFF.

A single count supports this clonotype. This sequence joins TRBV6-1 and TRBJ2-1, with 13 nucleotides matching TRBD2. Germline CDR1 MNHNS, CDR2 SASEGT. The CDR3 is 15 residues long. The V segment lost 7 bases and the J segment 9 bases; nucleotides outside the gene matches: 9. DNA of the CDR3: TGTGCCAGCACCTCCGGGACTAGCGGGATCAGTGAGCAGTTCTTC. It translates to CASTSGTSGISEQFF.

This clonotype was detected many times. The CDR3 DNA reads TGTGCCAGCAGTGTAAGGGGGGAAGAGACCCAGTACTTC. This sequence encodes CASSVRGEETQYF. The chain is built from TRBV2 and TRBJ2-5; D is perhaps TRBD1 or TRBD2 (6 bases each). Between the trimmed V and J ends, which lost 4 bases and 3 bases, there was a span of 9 bases. Germline CDR1 reads SNHLY; CDR2 reads FYNNEI. The CDR3 contains 13 residues.

This clonotype has more than one count but fewer than ten. The chain couples TRBV24-1 to TRBJ2-2; D could derive from TRBD1 or TRBD2 (5 bases each). CDR1 is KGHDR and CDR2 is SFDVKD in the germline V gene. Trimming cost V 7 bases and J 3 bases, with 8 bases left between them. The CDR3 has 13 amino acids. DNA for the CDR3: TGTGCCACCAGGGGGGAGCACACCGGGGAGCTGTTTTTT. Translation gives CATRGEHTGELFF.

This clonotype was picked up many times. The chain combines TRBV12-3 or TRBV12-4 with TRBJ1-3, with unresolved D. V lost 3 bases to trimming and J lost 3 bases, with 9 bases between them. This CDR3 is 14 amino acids long. CDR3 in DNA: TGTGCCAGCAGTTTTAAAAGAAATGGAAACACCATATATTTT. It yields the protein CASSFKRNGNTIYF.

The chain joins TRBV24-1 to TRBJ1-2; no definite D call. Per the germline V gene, CDR1 is KGHDR and CDR2 is SFDVKD. This CDR3 has 15 residues. The V and J ends lost 5 bases and 4 bases respectively, with 16 bases between them. The CDR3 DNA reads TGTGCCACCAGTGGCCCCGCGGACGGAGGCTATGGCTACACCTTC. Translation: CATSGPADGGYGYTF.

This clonotype was detected a few times. The rearrangement joins TRBV9 to TRBJ2-7; 9 nucleotides line up with TRBD2. The CDR3 runs 17 residues. Losses at the gene ends were 4 bases for V and 4 bases for J; bases not matched to a gene: 15. Germline CDR1 SGDLS, CDR2 YYNGEE. The CDR3 region has the DNA TGTGCCAGCAGCATCCAGCGGGGGGTCTCGCGAGTATACGAGCAGTACGTC. Translating gives CASSIQRGVSRVYEQYV.

The chain carries TRBV28 and TRBJ2-7; D remains unclear. CDR3 length: 14 residues. CDR1 and CDR2 (germline): MDHEN, SYDVKM. The V gene lost 4 bases and the J gene lost 8 bases, with 18 bases spanning the gap. CDR3: CASSSQRRLGKQYV. CDR3 nucleotide sequence: TGTGCCAGCAGTTCGCAACGCCGACTGGGGAAGCAGTACGTC.